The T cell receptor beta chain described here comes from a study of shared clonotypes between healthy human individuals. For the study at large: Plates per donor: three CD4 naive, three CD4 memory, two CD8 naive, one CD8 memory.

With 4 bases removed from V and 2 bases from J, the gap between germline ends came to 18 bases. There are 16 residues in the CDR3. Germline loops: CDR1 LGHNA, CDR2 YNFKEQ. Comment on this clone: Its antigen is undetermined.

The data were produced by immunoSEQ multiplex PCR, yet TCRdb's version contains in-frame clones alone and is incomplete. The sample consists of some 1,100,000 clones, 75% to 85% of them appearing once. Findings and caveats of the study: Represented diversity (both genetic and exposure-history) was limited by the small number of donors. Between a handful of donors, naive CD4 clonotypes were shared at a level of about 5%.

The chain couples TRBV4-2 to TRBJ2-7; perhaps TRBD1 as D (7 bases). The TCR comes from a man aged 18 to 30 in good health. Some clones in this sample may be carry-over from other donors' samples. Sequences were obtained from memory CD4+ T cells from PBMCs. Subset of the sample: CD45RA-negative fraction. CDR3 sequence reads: CASSPHGSRGAYEQYF. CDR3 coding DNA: TGTGCCAGCAGCCCCCACGGTTCCAGGGGGGCCTACGAGCAGTACTTC.